These 28 T cell receptor beta chains were all obtained from the same sample, sequenced in a study of T cell changes during pregnancy in multiple sclerosis. The repertoire was sequenced with immunoSEQ multiplex PCR; TCRdb's copy has only in-frame clones and lacks some. The sample contains 40,000 or so clones, over 85% of which appear only once. The sample in question was CD4+ T cells from peripheral blood mononuclear cells, obtained before pregnancy. These receptors came from a female donor with multiple sclerosis, enrolled in a pregnancy study.

This chain links TRBV2 with TRBJ1-5; D call uncertain. CDR3 size: 14 residues. Trimming left V 7 bases short and J 0 bases short, with 10 bases between. Germline V gene data show CDR1 as SNHLY and CDR2 as FYNNEI. DNA of the CDR3: TGTGCCAGCAACGAGGCGAGTAGCAATCAGCCCCAGCATTTT. Protein: CASNEASSNQPQHF.

This clone was counted a single time. The CDR3 is CASSSPGRGNTEAFF. CDR3 bases: TGCGCCAGCAGCTCCCCGGGGAGGGGGAACACTGAAGCTTTCTTT. V and J are TRBV5-1 and TRBJ1-1; tentative D call: TRBD1 (5 bases). The germline V and J ends were trimmed by 3 bases and 1 base, with 13 bases remaining between them. This CDR3 has 15 residues. The germline V gene has CDR1 SGHRS and CDR2 YFSETQ.

The rearrangement links TRBV5-1 to TRBJ2-2; 9 bases agree with TRBD2. Trimming removed 0 bases from V and 3 bases from J; junction bases left unmatched: 0. Looked up from germline, CDR1 is SGHRS and CDR2 is YFSETQ. The CDR3 totals 15 residues. CDR3 residues: CASSLGTSDTGELFF. In DNA, the CDR3 is TGCGCCAGCAGCTTGGGGACTAGCGACACCGGGGAGCTGTTTTTT.

This clone was detected a few times. The V and J genes are TRBV10-2 and TRBJ2-3, with 7 bases matching TRBD2. Germline trimming cut 6 bases from V and 4 bases from J; bases unmatched to any gene: 7. This CDR3 is 14 amino acids long. Germline loops: CDR1 WSHSY, CDR2 SAAADI. DNA for the CDR3: TGCGCCAGCAGACGGGGGGTCGGGGCAGATACGCAGTATTTT. Translation gives CASRRGVGADTQYF.

V usage is TRBV6-1 and J usage is TRBJ1-2; TRBD1 matches 9 bases. The trim removed 2 bases at V and 5 bases at J, leaving 6 bases unmatched. This CDR3 has 15 residues. The germline CDR1 and CDR2 sequences are MNHNS and SASEGT. For the CDR3, the DNA is TGTGCCAGCAGTGAAACGGGACAGGGAGGTTATGGCTACACCTTC. Translation: CASSETGQGGYGYTF.

CDR3 in DNA: TGTGCCAGCAGGAGAACGGACATCTATAGTGGCTACACCTTC. This encodes CASRRTDIYSGYTF. This chain connects TRBV27 to TRBJ1-2; D possibly corresponds to TRBD1 (5 bases). In germline, CDR1 is MNHEY, CDR2 SMNVEV (reference sequence). This CDR3 has 14 residues. Deletions cut 6 bases from V and 7 bases from J, with 18 bases between.

The rearrangement joins TRBV5-1 to TRBJ1-1; TRBD1 aligns across 7 bases. The CDR3 extends over 13 amino acids. Germline CDR1 reads SGHRS; CDR2 reads YFSETQ. With V trimmed by 4 bases and J by 6 bases, 6 bases remained unmatched. DNA of the CDR3: TGCGCCAGCAGCGTAACAGGGGACGCTGAAGCTTTCTTT. Translated, it gives CASSVTGDAEAFF.

The V call is TRBV19, the J call TRBJ2-1; the D gene is possibly TRBD1 (6 bases). Trimming pared 5 bases from V and 3 bases from J, leaving 17 bases between. The CDR3 consists of 16 residues. Germline V gene lookup returns CDR1 LNHDA and CDR2 SQIVND (reference sequence). The CDR3 DNA follows: TGTGCCAGTAGTTCCCCGCCAGGGACATTCTACAATGAGCAGTTCTTC. This gives the protein CASSSPPGTFYNEQFF.

V is TRBV14 and J is TRBJ1-3; D may be TRBD1 (6 bases). The V end was cut by 2 bases, the J end by 4 bases, with 12 bases between. CDR3 size: 15 residues. Germline CDR1 is SGHDN and CDR2 is FVKESK. In DNA, the CDR3 is TGTGCCAGCAGCCAAAGGTGGGGGCGCGGAAACACCATATATTTT. As protein: CASSQRWGRGNTIYF. Full variable domain (missing parts from reference TRBV14 and TRBJ1-3): EAGVTQFPSHSVIEKGQTVTLRCDPISGHDNLYWYRRVMGKEIKFLLHFVKESKQDESGMPNNRFLAERTGGTYSTLKVQPAELEDSGVYFCASSQRWGRGNTIYFGEGSWLTVV.

The gene calls are TRBV9 and TRBJ1-3; TRBD1 agrees at 7 bases. Germline-derived CDR1 and CDR2 are SGDLS and YYNGEE. CDR3 length equals 14 residues. Germline trimming cut 3 bases from V and 2 bases from J; bases unmatched to any gene: 2. The CDR3 region has the DNA TGTGCCAGCAGCGCCGGGACAGCTGGAAACACCATATATTTT. Translating it yields CASSAGTAGNTIYF.

V gene TRBV7-2 combines with J gene TRBJ1-6; TRBD1 aligns across 8 bases. V was pared by 5 bases and J by 10 bases, with 13 bases of the junction left unmatched. Germline-derived CDR1 and CDR2 are SGHTA and FQGNSA. CDR3 length equals 16 residues. In DNA form, the CDR3 reads TGTGCCAGCAGCCGTGGGTCCCACCAGGGGGCGTCACCCCTCCACTTT. Protein: CASSRGSHQGASPLHF.

The V gene is TRBV28, the J gene TRBJ1-2, with 7 bases lining up with TRBD1. Germline V gene lookup returns CDR1 MDHEN and CDR2 SYDVKM. The CDR3 length is 17 residues. The V segment lost 5 bases and the J segment 4 bases; nucleotides outside the gene matches: 16. CDR3 nucleotide sequence: TGTGCCAGCAGTCCCCAAGGACAGGAAGTCGGGAGCTATGGCTACACCTTC. Amino acids: CASSPQGQEVGSYGYTF.

The count of this clone is one. This sequence joins TRBV4-3 and TRBJ1-4; D unclear. The CDR3 extends over 16 amino acids. Germline loops: CDR1 LGHNA, CDR2 YSLEER. Trimming shortened V by 0 bases and J by 7 bases, and 15 bases separated the two germline ends. In DNA form, the CDR3 reads TGCGCCAGCAGCCAAGATCAACGACTTGCGGGTGAAAAACTGTTTTTT. Amino acid sequence: CASSQDQRLAGEKLFF.

The chain uses TRBV5-6 and TRBJ1-5; tentatively, D is TRBD1 (5 bases). The germline V and J ends were trimmed by 1 base and 0 bases, with 11 bases remaining between them. Germline lookup yields CDR1 SGHDT and CDR2 YYEEEE. The CDR3 length is 16 residues. The CDR3 spells CASSLMGQNSNQPQHF. CDR3 sequence (DNA): TGTGCCAGCAGCTTGATGGGGCAGAATAGCAATCAGCCCCAGCATTTT.

The table lists this clone with a few counts. The chain links TRBV10-1 to TRBJ2-7; the match to TRBD1 covers 9 bases. The V and J ends lost 5 bases and 3 bases, in that order; junction bases with no gene match: 2. The CDR3 runs 13 residues. Germline V gives CDR1 WNHNN, CDR2 SYGVQD (reference sequence). The CDR3 is CASSQGQGYEQYF. CDR3 in DNA: TGCGCCAGCAGTCAGGGACAGGGCTACGAGCAGTACTTC.

This chain uses TRBV21-1 with TRBJ1-5; the D call of TRBD1 is as the table states it, not checked on the DNA. TRBV21-1 has pseudogene status. This CDR3 spans 15 amino acids. The CDR3, as DNA: TGTGCCAGCAGCAAGGTGAGCAGGGGTAATCAGCCCCAGCATTTT. Encoded protein: CASSKVSRGNQPQHF.

The chain has TRBV7-3 and TRBJ2-1; 8 nucleotides line up with TRBD2. The CDR3 extends over 16 amino acids. V shed 1 base and J 4 bases; nucleotides not matched to a gene: 6. Germline CDR1 reads SGHTA; CDR2 reads FQGTGA. Here the CDR3 reads CASSLIAGGDYNEQFF. For the CDR3, the DNA is TGTGCCAGCAGCTTAATCGCGGGGGGCGATTACAATGAGCAGTTCTTC.

The chain couples TRBV2 to TRBJ2-7, with 9 bases that match TRBD1. The germline gives CDR1 SNHLY, CDR2 FYNNEI. With V trimmed by 6 bases and J by 5 bases, 8 bases remained unmatched. The CDR3 covers 14 residues. CDR3 DNA: TGTGCCAGCAGGTGGACAGGGGTGTCCCACGAGCAGTACTTC. Amino acid sequence: CASRWTGVSHEQYF.

The chain couples TRBV11-2 to TRBJ1-2; TRBD1 matches at 7 bases. This CDR3 has 16 amino acids. Germline trimming cut 5 bases from V and 2 bases from J; bases unmatched to any gene: 11. Germline V lookup: CDR1 SGHAT, CDR2 FQNNGV. CDR3 sequence: CASSPRAGTVNYGYTF. The CDR3 DNA reads TGTGCCAGCAGCCCTAGGGCCGGGACAGTAAACTATGGCTACACCTTC.

This clone was seen a few times. This sequence joins TRBV2 and TRBJ1-2; D unresolved. Looked up from germline, CDR1 is SNHLY and CDR2 is FYNNEI. Trimming left V 6 bases short and J 4 bases short, with 9 bases between. The CDR3 has 12 residues. CDR3: CASRQELYGYTF. CDR3 sequence (DNA): TGTGCCAGCAGGCAGGAACTCTATGGCTACACCTTC.

The rearrangement links TRBV19 to TRBJ2-1, with 8 bases fitting TRBD1. The CDR3 extends over 16 amino acids. V lost 4 bases and J lost 2; bases outside the gene matches: 7. CDR1 is LNHDA and CDR2 is SQIVND in the germline V gene (reference sequence). In nucleotides, the CDR3 is TGTGCCAGTAGTAACCCCGGGACAGGTCCCTACAATGAGCAGTTCTTC. Encoded protein: CASSNPGTGPYNEQFF.

The chain is built from TRBV7-3 and TRBJ1-1; TRBD1 matches 8 bases. V trimming: 5 bases; J trimming: 8 bases; junction bases outside the gene matches: 10. CDR3 length: 14 amino acids. Per germline, CDR1 SGHTA and CDR2 FQGTGA. CDR3 DNA sequence: TGTGCCAGCAGCCCTCGAGGACAGGGAGAGGAAGCTTTCTTT. This codes for CASSPRGQGEEAFF.

The J gene is TRBJ1-6, the V gene TRBV6-5, with unresolved D. The CDR3 totals 12 residues. From germline, CDR1 is MNHEY and CDR2 SVGAGI. Trimming took off 5 bases at V and 13 bases at J, with 12 bases between the two ends. The CDR3 protein is CASSRLPGPLHF. As DNA, the CDR3 is TGTGCCAGCAGTCGCCTCCCCGGGCCCCTCCACTTT.

The chain is built from TRBV6-1 and TRBJ2-1, with D perhaps TRBD2 (6 bases). The CDR3 spans 13 residues. The germline V gene has CDR1 MNHNS and CDR2 SASEGT. V lost 0 bases, J lost 15 bases, and 15 bases lay in between. The chain's CDR3 is CASSEARRGKLFF. The CDR3 DNA is TGTGCCAGCAGTGAAGCGCGACGGGGGAAACTGTTCTTC.

V gene TRBV19 combines with J gene TRBJ1-5, with 7 nucleotides matching TRBD1. Germline values: CDR1 LNHDA, CDR2 SQIVND (reference sequence). The CDR3 runs 15 residues. With 3 bases clipped from V and 0 bases from J, the junction kept 2 bases outside the gene matches. CDR3 region: CASSMDRYSNQPQHF. The CDR3 DNA reads as TGTGCCAGTAGTATGGACAGGTATAGCAATCAGCCCCAGCATTTT.

The genes are TRBV5-6 and TRBJ2-1; a weak D match, TRBD1 (6 bases). Trimming left V 4 bases short and J 9 bases short, with 20 bases between. The CDR3 totals 15 residues. The V gene's germline CDR1 is SGHDT and CDR2 YYEEEE. The CDR3 loop is CASSPGRPGDGEQFF. For the CDR3, the DNA is TGTGCCAGCAGCCCGGGAAGACCAGGGGACGGTGAGCAGTTCTTC.

The chain has TRBV5-1 and TRBJ2-5, with 9 positions matching TRBD2. Germline assignment: CDR1 SGHRS and CDR2 YFSETQ. The CDR3 totals 14 residues. V lost 3 bases to trimming and J lost 4 bases; unmatched junction nucleotides: 4. CDR3 bases: TGCGCCAGCAGCTCGGGACTAGCCTTAGAGACCCAGTACTTC. Amino acids: CASSSGLALETQYF.

This clone was seen a single time. The chain carries TRBV7-9 and TRBJ1-1, with TRBD1 as a possible D gene (5 bases). The germline CDR1 and CDR2 sequences are SEHNR and FQNEAQ (reference sequence). This CDR3 spans 15 amino acids. The ends were cut back, 5 bases at V and 0 bases at J, with 13 bases in the middle. In DNA, the CDR3 is TGTGCCAGCAGCGCCCGACAGCAGGTGAACACTGAAGCTTTCTTT. Translating gives CASSARQQVNTEAFF.